The 27 T cell receptor beta chains reported below all come from one sample, sequenced in a study of CD8+ T cells in alopecia areata. Reverse transcription of extracted RNA yielded cDNA, which provided the sequencing template. Sequencing was performed with immunoSEQ multiplex PCR; in TCRdb, only in-frame clones are kept and a portion is missing. The sample contains approximately 220,000 clones, roughly two fifths of which appear only once. Treatment specified: oral pan-JAK inhibitor, 5-10 mg twice daily. Here the sequenced sample was CD4+ T cells sorted from blood, taken at approximately week 30, from a patient treated with tofacitinib. The receptors originated from a human donor with alopecia areata.

CDR3 sequence: CATSRDGHSNTEAFF. The CDR3 nucleotides are TGTGCCACCAGCAGAGATGGACACTCCAACACTGAAGCTTTCTTT. This chain links TRBV15 with TRBJ1-1, with a possible D match to TRBD1 (5 bases). V lost 0 bases and J lost 2, with 10 bases in between. CDR1 LNHNV and CDR2 YYDKDF come from the germline V gene (reference sequence). The CDR3 is 15 residues long.

DNA of the CDR3: TGTGCCAGTAGTTCCCCGTCGCGACTAGCGGGGAGCACAGATACGCAGTATTTT. As protein: CASSSPSRLAGSTDTQYF. The chain uses TRBV19 and TRBJ2-3, with 11 bases fitting TRBD2. The germline V gene has CDR1 LNHDA and CDR2 SQIVND (reference sequence). The V and J ends lost 5 bases and 0 bases, in that order; junction bases with no gene match: 10. CDR3 length: 18 residues.

This clone was detected a few times. The CDR3 DNA follows: TGTGCCAGCAGTTCGGACAGGGGGCTCTATGGCTACACCTTC. Amino acids: CASSSDRGLYGYTF. The V and J genes are TRBV6-5 and TRBJ1-2; 11 nucleotides match TRBD1. Unmatched junction bases numbered 2, after V lost 4 bases and J lost 4 bases. Germline CDR1 and CDR2: MNHEY and SVGAGI. The CDR3 covers 14 residues.

This chain uses TRBV29-1 with TRBJ2-3; D gene ambiguous. This CDR3 is 13 amino acids long. Germline V gives CDR1 SQVTM, CDR2 ANQGSEA. V shed 6 bases and J shed 2 bases, with 12 bases lying between them. Written as DNA, the CDR3 is TGCAGCGTGGGTTCCTACTTCACAGATACGCAGTATTTT. This encodes CSVGSYFTDTQYF.

This clone was picked up a small number of times. V gene TRBV10-3 combines with J gene TRBJ1-2, with TRBD1 identical over 9 bases. CDR3 length: 13 residues. V was clipped by 4 bases and J by 5 bases; unmatched bases: 2. From germline, CDR1 is ENHRY and CDR2 SYGVKD. In DNA, the CDR3 is TGTGCCATCAGTGGTGGACAGGGGTATGGCTACACCTTC. Protein: CAISGGQGYGYTF.

This clone was found a few times. The chain recombines TRBV7-2 with TRBJ2-3; no definite D call. The CDR3 contains 11 residues. V lost 0 bases and J 6 bases, leaving 1 base between the germline ends. Per the germline V gene, CDR1 is SGHTA and CDR2 is FQGNSA. The CDR3 DNA follows: TGTGCCAGCAGCTTAGCGGATACGCAGTATTTT. This codes for CASSLADTQYF.

This clone was seen repeatedly, ten times or more. This chain connects TRBV30 to TRBJ2-1; a weak D match, TRBD2 (5 bases). The CDR3 is 14 amino acids. Germline values: CDR1 GTSNPN, CDR2 SVGIG (reference sequence). Trimming stripped 6 bases from V and 3 bases from J, with 15 bases between. The CDR3 reads CACHKGADYNEQFF. The CDR3 coding sequence is TGTGCCTGCCATAAGGGAGCGGACTACAATGAGCAGTTCTTC.

The chain couples TRBV5-4 to TRBJ2-7; 7 bases map to TRBD1. This CDR3 is built from 16 residues. Germline V gene sequence: CDR1 SGHNT, CDR2 YYREEE (reference sequence). Trimming removed 4 bases from V and 2 bases from J; junction bases left unmatched: 12. The CDR3 nucleotides are TGTGCCAGCAGCCACCCTCTACAGGGGATCGCCTACGAGCAGTACTTC. This gives the protein CASSHPLQGIAYEQYF.

To note about this clone: The identical CDR3 is also encoded by other nucleotide sequences in the sample. The V gene is TRBV9, the J gene TRBJ1-1; D gene uncertain. This CDR3 has 13 amino acids. The V gene lost 0 bases and the J gene lost 0 bases, with 3 bases spanning the gap. Germline V gene lookup returns CDR1 SGDLS and CDR2 YYNGEE. CDR3 nucleotides: TGTGCCAGCAGCGTAGGCATGAACACTGAAGCTTTCTTT. Its protein product is CASSVGMNTEAFF.

The rearrangement uses TRBV5-5 and TRBJ2-1, with no clear D. The CDR3 is 13 residues long. Per germline, CDR1 SGHKS and CDR2 YYEKEE (reference sequence). The V and J ends lost 1 base and 6 bases respectively, with 8 bases between them. The chain's CDR3 is CASSLYIVNEQFF. CDR3 DNA sequence: TGTGCCAGCAGCTTGTATATAGTCAATGAGCAGTTCTTC.

This chain joins TRBV5-1 and TRBJ1-1; perhaps TRBD1 as D (6 bases). Germline values: CDR1 SGHRS, CDR2 YFSETQ. V dropped 4 bases and J dropped 5 bases, with 18 bases sitting between them. The CDR3 covers 15 residues. This CDR3 is CASSNREQRETEAFF. The DNA of the CDR3 is TGCGCCAGCAGCAACAGGGAGCAAAGAGAGACTGAAGCTTTCTTT.

This clone was seen a handful of times. The rearrangement uses TRBV7-2 and TRBJ2-7, with 9 bases fitting TRBD2. J gave up 2 bases and V 1 base, and 6 bases lay outside the gene matches. The CDR3 is 16 residues long. Germline CDR1 and CDR2: SGHTA and FQGNSA. The CDR3 region has the DNA TGTGCCAGCAGCTTAGAAGGGCGACTAGCGGCCTACGAGCAGTACTTC. It encodes CASSLEGRLAAYEQYF.

This sequence joins TRBV7-9 and TRBJ2-3; 10 bases match TRBD1. Germline assignment: CDR1 SEHNR and CDR2 FQNEAQ (reference sequence). Trimming took 6 bases from V and 3 from J; bases not matched to a gene: 6. This CDR3 is 15 amino acids long. CDR3 amino acids: CASSFGQGGTDTQYF. The CDR3 nucleotides are TGTGCCAGCAGTTTCGGACAGGGGGGAACAGATACGCAGTATTTT.

This clone appeared a few times. The chain has TRBV4-1 and TRBJ2-5, with a weak D call TRBD2 (5 bases). The CDR3 spans 15 residues. Per the germline V gene, CDR1 is MGHRA and CDR2 is YSYEKL. V lost 3 bases, J lost 10 bases, and 21 bases lay in between. The CDR3 nucleotides read TGCGCCAGCAGCCACCCCCGGGGAAATCCAAGTCGCCAGTACTTC. Its translation is CASSHPRGNPSRQYF.

The gene calls are TRBV7-9 and TRBJ1-2; perhaps TRBD1 as D (5 bases). The CDR3 consists of 18 residues. Germline V CDR1 and CDR2: SEHNR, FQNEAQ (reference sequence). The germline V and J ends were trimmed by 3 bases and 3 bases, with 23 bases remaining between them. CDR3 nucleotide sequence: TGTGCCAGCAGCTTTTCCCAGGGACTCACCGGATGGGACTATGGCTACACCTTC. It translates to CASSFSQGLTGWDYGYTF.

With regard to this clone: The junction does not match germline at one end; this may be a read error. V usage is TRBV30 and J usage is TRBJ2-6; D might be TRBD2 (6 bases). Germline lookup yields CDR1 GTSNPN and CDR2 SVGIG (reference sequence). The CDR3 is made up of 12 amino acids. The CDR3 DNA reads as TGTGCCTGGACATTCGGGGGCAACGTCCTGACTTTC. Its protein product is CAWTFGGNVLTF.

The chain couples TRBV29-1 to TRBJ1-5, with D maybe TRBD1 (6 bases). The CDR3 consists of 12 residues. Germline V lookup: CDR1 SQVTM, CDR2 ANQGSEA. V was shortened by 4 bases and J by 7 bases, with 11 bases between the two germline ends. The CDR3 loop reads CSVANRDQPQHF. For the CDR3, the DNA is TGCAGCGTTGCGAACAGGGACCAGCCCCAGCATTTT.

V and J are TRBV27 and TRBJ1-1; D is ambiguous. V was cut by 5 bases and J by 0 bases, with 16 bases left in between. From germline, CDR1 is MNHEY and CDR2 SMNVEV (reference sequence). The CDR3 is 16 amino acids. In DNA form, the CDR3 reads TGTGCCAGCAGTAAAGCAGGAGACCCCATGAACACTGAAGCTTTCTTT. Translating gives CASSKAGDPMNTEAFF.

This clone was counted only a few times. The chain links TRBV5-1 to TRBJ1-2; D is unresolved. CDR3 length: 12 amino acids. CDR1 and CDR2 (germline): SGHRS, YFSETQ. Between the trimmed V and J ends, which lost 0 bases and 4 bases, there was a span of 4 bases. CDR3 region: CASSLVGYGYTF. The CDR3 DNA follows: TGCGCCAGCAGCTTGGTCGGCTATGGCTACACCTTC.

The CDR3 region has the DNA TGTGCCAGCAGCCTCCGGACTGGCTATGTTGAGCAGTTCTTC. It is translated as CASSLRTGYVEQFF. The V and J genes are TRBV9 and TRBJ2-1, with a tentative D call TRBD2 (5 bases). The germline gives CDR1 SGDLS, CDR2 YYNGEE. With 4 bases removed from V and 9 bases from J, the gap between germline ends came to 17 bases. The CDR3 length is 14 residues. The full variable domain, with the rest looked up from reference TRBV9 and TRBJ2-1, is DSGVTQTPKHLITATGQRVTLRCSPRSGDLSVYWYQQSLDQGLQFLIQYYNGEERAKGNILERFSAQQFPDLHSELNLSSLELGDSALYFCASSLRTGYVEQFFGPGTRLTVL.

This chain connects TRBV5-1 to TRBJ1-1, with D perhaps matching TRBD1 (6 bases). This CDR3 has 12 amino acids. Germline loops: CDR1 SGHRS, CDR2 YFSETQ. Trimming removed 4 bases from V and 11 bases from J, with 15 bases in between. The CDR3 DNA follows: TGCGCCAGCAGCCTGGACAGATTTGAGGCTTTCTTT. This encodes CASSLDRFEAFF.

V gene TRBV5-1 combines with J gene TRBJ2-2; D is perhaps TRBD2 (5 bases). The length of the CDR3 is 16 residues. In germline, CDR1 is SGHRS, CDR2 YFSETQ. V lost 0 bases, J lost 7 bases, and 16 bases lay in between. This CDR3 reads CASSLAGPGSGGELFF. DNA for the CDR3: TGCGCCAGCAGCTTGGCCGGCCCGGGGTCGGGCGGGGAGCTGTTTTTT.

The chain uses TRBV30 and TRBJ2-1, with D perhaps being TRBD1 or TRBD2 (6 bases each). The ends were cut back, 2 bases at V and 10 bases at J, with 9 bases in the middle. The CDR3 sequence is 11 residues long. The germline CDR1 and CDR2 sequences are GTSNPN and SVGIG (reference sequence). CDR3 region: CAWSRGQEQFF. The CDR3 DNA reads as TGTGCCTGGAGTCGGGGGCAAGAGCAGTTCTTC.

A single count supports this clone. The chain uses TRBV30 and TRBJ2-5; the D gene is possibly TRBD2 (5 bases). The CDR3 spans 13 residues. V lost 4 bases, J lost 3 bases, and 12 bases lay in between. Germline loops: CDR1 GTSNPN, CDR2 SVGIG (reference sequence). CDR3 region: CAWTTLGEETQYF. For the CDR3, the DNA is TGTGCCTGGACTACACTGGGAGAAGAGACCCAGTACTTC.

V usage is TRBV9 and J usage is TRBJ1-2, with D possibly matching TRBD1 (5 bases). The CDR3 extends over 14 amino acids. Germline CDR1 and CDR2: SGDLS and YYNGEE. V was pared by 6 bases and J by 5 bases, with 17 bases between. In DNA, the CDR3 is TGTGCCAGCAAACCGGGACCCGACCTGTATGGCTACACCTTC. Protein: CASKPGPDLYGYTF.

There are a few counts of this clone. The J gene is TRBJ2-7, the V gene TRBV28; a possible D gene is TRBD1 (5 bases). The CDR3 has 14 residues. The ends were cut back, 4 bases at V and 3 bases at J, with 13 bases in the middle. In germline, CDR1 is MDHEN, CDR2 SYDVKM. The CDR3 DNA reads as TGTGCCAGCAGTTCTGGGGCAGTCCTCTACGAGCAGTACTTC. Its translation: CASSSGAVLYEQYF.

J is TRBJ2-3 and V is TRBV15, with 9 bases matching TRBD1. The germline V gene encodes CDR1 LNHNV and CDR2 YYDKDF (reference sequence). V lost 3 bases to trimming and J lost 3 bases; unmatched junction nucleotides: 1. The CDR3 loop spans 14 amino acids. CDR3 protein: CATSSGQGTDTQYF. The CDR3, as DNA: TGTGCCACCAGCAGCGGACAGGGGACAGATACGCAGTATTTT.